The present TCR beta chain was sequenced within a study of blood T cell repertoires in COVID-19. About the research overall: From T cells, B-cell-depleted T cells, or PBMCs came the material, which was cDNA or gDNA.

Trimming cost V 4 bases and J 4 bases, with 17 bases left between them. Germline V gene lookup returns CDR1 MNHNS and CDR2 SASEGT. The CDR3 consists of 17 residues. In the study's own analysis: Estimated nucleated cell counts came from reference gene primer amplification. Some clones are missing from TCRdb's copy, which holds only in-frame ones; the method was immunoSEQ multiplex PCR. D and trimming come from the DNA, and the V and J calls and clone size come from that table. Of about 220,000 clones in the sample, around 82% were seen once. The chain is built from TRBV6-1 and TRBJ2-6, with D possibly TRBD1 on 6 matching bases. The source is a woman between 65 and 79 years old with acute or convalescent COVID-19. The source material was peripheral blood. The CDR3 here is CASSVYGGASGANVLTF. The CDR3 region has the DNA TGTGCCAGCAGTGTGTATGGGGGCGCGTCCGGGGCCAACGTCCTGACTTTC.